This T cell receptor (beta chain) was profiled in a study of Graves' ophthalmopathy and Graves' hyperthyroidism. Study context: Peripheral blood collection took place at initial diagnosis, before any treatment.

General study results and limits: Ophthalmopathy progression was predicted with 55% to 71% sensitivity and approximately 72% specificity. Most expanded clonotypes in thyroid above 0.001 frequency also showed up in blood.

Regarding this clonotype: Its target is not known. This sequence may be a read error, since a much larger clone differs from it by one base.

RNA transcripts provided the template for amplifying TCR beta CDR3 regions. RT-PCR in the first round used HTBI primers; a second-round multiplex PCR followed. Each CDR3 protein gets one entry after TCRdb re-called the multiplex PCR reads with MiXCR. There are roughly 400,000 distinct CDR3 sequences in the sample; less than 20% occur only once, and approximately 7% lies in the top ten. Exclusion criteria comprised other autoimmune diseases, uncontrolled infections, pregnancy or lactation in patients. This CDR3 has 14 amino acids. The V gene lost 3 bases and the J gene lost 3 bases, with 12 bases spanning the gap.

This sequence originates from a woman aged 18-35 years with stable Graves' hyperthyroidism. The chain recombines TRBV12-3 or TRBV12-4 with TRBJ2-7; TRBD2 is a possible D gene (5 bases). The material sequenced was peripheral blood. CDR3 loop: CASSFGVLYYEQYF. The CDR3 region has the DNA TGTGCCAGCAGTTTCGGGGTCCTATACTACGAGCAGTACTTC.